This T cell receptor (beta chain) was retrieved from a study of a mutant IDH1 vaccine in newly diagnosed glioma. Across the whole study: In weeks 1, 3, 5, 7, 11, 15, 19 and 23, patients were vaccinated. Most patients had radiochemotherapy with temozolomide before enrollment; others had one alone. Study-level findings and limits: In roughly 93% of patients, immune responses induced by the vaccine occurred. Whatever changes occurred in top peripheral T cell clonotypes seemed unrelated to pseudoprogression.

Sequenced by immunoSEQ multiplex PCR; TCRdb stores in-frame clones only, minus some. Of over 45,000 clones listed, roughly 80% are singletons. The sample's time point: week 5, during vaccination. Topical imiquimod was applied with each vaccine dose, which held 300 ug of mutant IDH1 20-mer peptide. In germline, CDR1 is MNHEY, CDR2 SMNVEV (reference sequence). This CDR3 is 13 amino acids long. J was trimmed by 4 bases and V by 2 bases; bases with no gene match: 1. Worth noting for this clone: The antigen is not known.

The chain has TRBV27 and TRBJ2-7, with TRBD2 identical over 8 bases. The source was PBMCs, collected from a glioma patient whose treatment included an IDH1 peptide vaccine. The receptor was derived from a woman between 50 and 59 years old with glioma. The DNA of the CDR3 is TGTGCCAGCAGTTTAGCGGGGGGTTACGAGCAGTACTTC. It is translated as CASSLAGGYEQYF.